This T cell receptor beta chain was recovered during a study of blood T cell repertoires in COVID-19. The assay was immunoSEQ multiplex PCR, and TCRdb's table has in-frame clones only and misses some. Found here are 450,000 to 500,000 clones, roughly 87% of them singletons; the top ten hold 0.7%. Germline-derived CDR1 and CDR2 are LNHDA and SQIVND (reference sequence). CDR3 length: 16 amino acids. The ends lost 5 bases at V and 5 bases at J; junction bases unmatched: 11. This clonotype originated in a woman under 30 who had recovered from COVID-19. The J gene is TRBJ1-1, the V gene TRBV19, with TRBD1 matching over 10 bases. Specimen: PBMCs or T cells enriched from blood (not recorded which). CDR3 protein: CASSFLPGQGKTEAFF. The DNA for the CDR3 is TGTGCCAGTAGTTTTCTCCCGGGACAGGGGAAAACTGAAGCTTTCTTT.